This T cell receptor beta chain was captured in a study of immune evolution from preneoplasia to lung adenocarcinoma. Profiled with immunoSEQ multiplex PCR; TCRdb holds only in-frame clones, not every one. The repertoire holds about 8,200 clones, more than 75% seen once, with 6% to 8% in the top ten. H&E slides confirmed each diagnosis, reviewed by two pathologists independently. Germline CDR1 is SGHRS and CDR2 is YFSETQ. This CDR3 has 14 amino acids. V was pared by 7 bases and J by 0 bases, with 14 bases between. Study-wide points: Clonality was highest in normal lung, lower in later-stage lesions apparently. Normal lung had the highest top T cell clone frequencies.

For this clone: Its matching antigen is unknown.

Sequenced input: FFPE adjacent normal lung tissue. The genes are TRBV5-1 and TRBJ2-7; the D gene is possibly TRBD2 (5 bases). This TCR was recovered from a person aged 70 to 85 with lung adenocarcinoma. The CDR3 is CASSGVGSSYEQYF. CDR3 DNA sequence: TGCGCCAGCTCCGGGGTGGGGAGCTCCTACGAGCAGTACTTC.